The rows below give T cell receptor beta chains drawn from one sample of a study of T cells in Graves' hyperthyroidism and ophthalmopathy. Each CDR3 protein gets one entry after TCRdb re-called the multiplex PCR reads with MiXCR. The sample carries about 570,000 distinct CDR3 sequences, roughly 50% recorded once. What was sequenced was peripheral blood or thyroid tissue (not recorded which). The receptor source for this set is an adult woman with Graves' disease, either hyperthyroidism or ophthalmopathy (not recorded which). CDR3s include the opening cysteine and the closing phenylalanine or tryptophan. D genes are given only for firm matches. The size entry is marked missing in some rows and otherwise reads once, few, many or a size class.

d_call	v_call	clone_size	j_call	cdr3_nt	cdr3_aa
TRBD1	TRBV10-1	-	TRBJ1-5	TGCGCCAGCAGTGAGGACAGGGGGCACGGCCAGCCCCAGCATTTT	CASSEDRGHGQPQHF
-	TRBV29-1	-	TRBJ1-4	TGCAGCGGGAGGGAGAATGAAAAACTGTTTTTT	CSGRENEKLFF
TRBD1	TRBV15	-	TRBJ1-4	TGTGCCACCAGCAGCTACAGGGGGCGACGTGAAAAACTGTTTTTT	CATSSYRGRREKLFF
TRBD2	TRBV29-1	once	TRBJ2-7	TGCAGCGTTGAGTTGGCGGGGGGCCCCGCGAGGGAAGAGCAGTACTTC	CSVELAGGPAREEQYF
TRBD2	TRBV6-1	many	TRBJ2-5	TGTGCCAGCAGAGTACTAGCGCTTCAAGAGACCCAGTACTTC	CASRVLALQETQYF
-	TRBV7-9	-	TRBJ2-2	TGTGCCAGCAGCCCAGACAGTGTGGCCGGGGAGCTGTTTTTT	CASSPDSVAGELFF
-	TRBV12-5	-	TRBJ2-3	TGTGCTAGTGGTGACTCATTTAGCGTTTCGGGAGTAACAGATACGCAGTATTTT	CASGDSFSVSGVTDTQYF
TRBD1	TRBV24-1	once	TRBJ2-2	TGTGCCACCAGTGATTATGGGACAGGGAACACCGGGGAGCTGTTTTTT	CATSDYGTGNTGELFF
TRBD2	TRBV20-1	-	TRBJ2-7	TGCAGTGCTAGTAAACCAGCGGGAAAAAGGGGACTGGGCTACGAGCAGTACTTC	CSASKPAGKRGLGYEQYF
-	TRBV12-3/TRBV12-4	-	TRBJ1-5	TGTGCCAGCCGTGGAACTAGCGGTACCGAGACCCAGCATTTT	CASRGTSGTETQHF
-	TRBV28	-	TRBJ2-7	TGTGCCAGCAGTTTAACCACACAGGGTACCGTCTACGAGCAGTACTTC	CASSLTTQGTVYEQYF
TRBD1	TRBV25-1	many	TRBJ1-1	TGTGCCAGTAAACAGGGGAGCCTTGAAGCTTTCTTT	CASKQGSLEAFF
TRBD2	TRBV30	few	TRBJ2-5	TGTGCCTGGAGTCTTTCGCCGGGACTAGCTACCCAGTACTTC	CAWSLSPGLATQYF
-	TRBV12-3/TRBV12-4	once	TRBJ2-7	TGTGCCAGCAGCGCCGTATCAGGACTATTTTCCTACGAGCAGTACTTC	CASSAVSGLFSYEQYF